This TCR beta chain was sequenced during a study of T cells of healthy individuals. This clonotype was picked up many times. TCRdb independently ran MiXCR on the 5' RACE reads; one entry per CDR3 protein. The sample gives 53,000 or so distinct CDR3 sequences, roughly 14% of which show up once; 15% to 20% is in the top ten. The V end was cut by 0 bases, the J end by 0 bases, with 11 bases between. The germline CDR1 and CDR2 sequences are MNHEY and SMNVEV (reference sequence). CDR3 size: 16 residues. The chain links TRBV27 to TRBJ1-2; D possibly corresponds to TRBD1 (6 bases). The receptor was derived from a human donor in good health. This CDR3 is CASSLSGHPANYGYTF. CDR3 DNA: TGTGCCAGCAGTTTATCGGGACACCCAGCTAACTATGGCTACACCTTC.